This T cell receptor (beta chain) was sequenced during a study of patients and donors after allogeneic stem cell transplantation. The CDR3 is 15 amino acids. Trimming removed 2 bases at V and 1 base at J, with 10 bases between. Looked up from germline, CDR1 is KGHDR and CDR2 is SFDVKD. TCRdb re-called the RT-PCR reads with MiXCR, one entry per CDR3 protein. The sample holds about a million distinct CDR3 sequences; 15% to 20% are singletons and the top ten take around 5.5%. This clonotype was seen a few times. The source material was blood, either unsorted or a sorted T cell fraction (not recorded which). The receptor's source is a human donor who was either an allogeneic HSCT recipient or a stem cell or donor lymphocyte infusion donor (not recorded which). It is not recorded whose cells these are; they may come from a transplant donor. J is TRBJ1-1 and V is TRBV24-1, with a weak D call TRBD1 (6 bases). The CDR3 protein is CATSDSRGGNTEAFF. The CDR3 nucleotides read TGTGCCACCAGTGATTCCAGGGGTGGGAACACTGAAGCTTTCTTT.